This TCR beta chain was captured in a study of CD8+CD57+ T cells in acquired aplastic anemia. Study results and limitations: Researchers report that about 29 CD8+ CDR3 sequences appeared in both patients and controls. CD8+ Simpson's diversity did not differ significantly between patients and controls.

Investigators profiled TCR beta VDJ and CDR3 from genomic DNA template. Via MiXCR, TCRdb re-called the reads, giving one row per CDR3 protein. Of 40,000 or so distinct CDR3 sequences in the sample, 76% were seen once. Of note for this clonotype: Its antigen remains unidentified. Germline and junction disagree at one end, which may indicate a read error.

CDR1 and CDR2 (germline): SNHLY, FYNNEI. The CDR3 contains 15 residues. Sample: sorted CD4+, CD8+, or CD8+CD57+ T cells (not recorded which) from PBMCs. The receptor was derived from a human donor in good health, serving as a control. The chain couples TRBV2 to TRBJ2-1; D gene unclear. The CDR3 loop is CASSEGLVPYNGQFF. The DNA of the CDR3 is TGTGCCAGCAGTGAAGGTCTAGTCCCCTACAATGGGCAGTTCTTC.